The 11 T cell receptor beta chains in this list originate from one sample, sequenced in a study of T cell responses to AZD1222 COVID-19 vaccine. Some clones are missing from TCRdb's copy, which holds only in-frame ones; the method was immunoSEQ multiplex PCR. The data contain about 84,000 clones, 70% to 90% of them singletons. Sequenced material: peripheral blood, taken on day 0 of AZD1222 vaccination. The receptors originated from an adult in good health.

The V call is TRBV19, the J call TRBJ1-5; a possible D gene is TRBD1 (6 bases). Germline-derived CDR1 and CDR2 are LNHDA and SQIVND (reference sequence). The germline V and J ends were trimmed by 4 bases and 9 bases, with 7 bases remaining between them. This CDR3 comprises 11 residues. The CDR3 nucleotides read TGTGCCAGTAGTACCAGGGGGCCCCAGCATTTT. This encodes CASSTRGPQHF.

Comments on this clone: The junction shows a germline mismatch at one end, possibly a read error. DNA for the CDR3: TGTGCCAGCAGCTTGGAGAGGGGGCCTATCGGGAATGAGCAGTTCTTC. This encodes CASSLERGPIGNEQFF. The chain employs TRBV5-1 and TRBJ2-1; 7 nucleotides agree with TRBD1. This CDR3 contains 16 residues. Germline lookup yields CDR1 SGHRS and CDR2 YFSETQ. Drawing the rest from reference TRBV5-1 and TRBJ2-1, the complete variable domain is KAGVTQTPRYLIKTRGQQVTLSCSPISGHRSVSWYQQTPGQGLQFLFEYFSETQRNKGNFPGRFSGRQFSNSRSEMNVSTLELGDSALYLCASSLERGPIGNEQFFGPGTRLTVL.

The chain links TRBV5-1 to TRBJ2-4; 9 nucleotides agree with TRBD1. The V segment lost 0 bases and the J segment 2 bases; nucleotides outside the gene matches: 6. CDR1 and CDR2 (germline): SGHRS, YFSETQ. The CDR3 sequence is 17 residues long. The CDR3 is CASSLDPTGGTKNIQYF. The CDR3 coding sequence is TGCGCCAGCAGCTTGGACCCGACAGGGGGGACCAAAAACATTCAGTACTTC.

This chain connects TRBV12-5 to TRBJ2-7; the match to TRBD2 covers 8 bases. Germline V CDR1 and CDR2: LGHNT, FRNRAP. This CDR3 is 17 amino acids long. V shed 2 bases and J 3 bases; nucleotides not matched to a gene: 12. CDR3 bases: TGTGCTAGTGGTTTGTTCTTAGCGACTAGCGCTTACTACGAGCAGTACTTC. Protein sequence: CASGLFLATSAYYEQYF.

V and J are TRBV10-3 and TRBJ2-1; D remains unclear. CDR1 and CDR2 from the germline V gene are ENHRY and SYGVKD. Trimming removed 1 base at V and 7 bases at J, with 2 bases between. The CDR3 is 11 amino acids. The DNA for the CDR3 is TGTGCCATCAGTGAGTTTAATGAGCAGTTCTTC. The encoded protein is CAISEFNEQFF.

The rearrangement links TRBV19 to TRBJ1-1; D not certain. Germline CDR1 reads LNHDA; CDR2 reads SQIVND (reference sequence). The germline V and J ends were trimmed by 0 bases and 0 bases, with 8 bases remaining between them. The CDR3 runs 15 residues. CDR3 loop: CASSIDSGMNTEAFF. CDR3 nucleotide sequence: TGTGCCAGTAGTATAGATTCGGGAATGAACACTGAAGCTTTCTTT.

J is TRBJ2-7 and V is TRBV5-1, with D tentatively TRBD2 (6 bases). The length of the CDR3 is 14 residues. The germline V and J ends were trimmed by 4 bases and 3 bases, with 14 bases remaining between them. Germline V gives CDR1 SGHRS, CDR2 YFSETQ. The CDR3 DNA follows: TGCGCCAGCAGCGTAGGAGGGACTGTCTACGAGCAGTACTTC. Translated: CASSVGGTVYEQYF.

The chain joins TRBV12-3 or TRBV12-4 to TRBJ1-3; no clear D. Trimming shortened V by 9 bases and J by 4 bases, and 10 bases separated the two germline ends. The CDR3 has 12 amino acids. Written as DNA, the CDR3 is TGTGCCAGTCTAGAGGGAGGAAACACCATATATTTT. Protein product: CASLEGGNTIYF.

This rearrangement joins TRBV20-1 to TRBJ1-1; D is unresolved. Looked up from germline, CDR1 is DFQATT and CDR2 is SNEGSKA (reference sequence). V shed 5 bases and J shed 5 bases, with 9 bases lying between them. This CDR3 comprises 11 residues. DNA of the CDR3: TGCAGTGCTCAGGAAAAAACTGAAGCTTTCTTT. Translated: CSAQEKTEAFF.

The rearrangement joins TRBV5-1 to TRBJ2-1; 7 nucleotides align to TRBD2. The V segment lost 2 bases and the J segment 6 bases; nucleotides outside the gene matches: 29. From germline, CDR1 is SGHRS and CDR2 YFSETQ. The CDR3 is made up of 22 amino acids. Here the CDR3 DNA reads TGCGCCAGCAGCTTTACCACCGAACAGGAAAGAGGCTGGGGCGGGAGCCTCAATGAGCAGTTCTTC. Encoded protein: CASSFTTEQERGWGGSLNEQFF.

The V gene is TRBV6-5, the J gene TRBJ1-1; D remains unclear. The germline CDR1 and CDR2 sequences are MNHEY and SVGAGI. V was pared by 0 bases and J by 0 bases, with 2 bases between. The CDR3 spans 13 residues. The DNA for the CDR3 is TGTGCCAGCAGTTACTCGTTGAACACTGAAGCTTTCTTT. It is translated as CASSYSLNTEAFF.